This T cell receptor beta chain was documented in a study of immune evolution from preneoplasia to lung adenocarcinoma. Study findings and constraints: Normal lung had the highest top T cell clone frequencies.

Patient tissue came from resections in Japan or China, 2014–2017. Two lung cancer pathologists independently confirmed each histologic diagnosis. Premalignant or tumor cells were enriched by macro-dissection after pathologic assessment. This clone was counted a few times. Its specificity is not known. This table comes from immunoSEQ multiplex PCR, and its TCRdb copy is limited to in-frame clones, with some not included. The sample comprises under 15,000 clones, approximately 85% of which are singletons, and approximately 3% rests with the top ten. The sequenced material came from FFPE lung adenocarcinoma in situ tissue. This clonotype was obtained from a donor aged 70 or over with lung adenocarcinoma.

CDR3 sequence (DNA): TGTGCCAGCCGGGAGTCCGGGGAGCTGTTTTTT. This gives the protein CASRESGELFF. V usage is TRBV19 and J usage is TRBJ2-2; D possibly corresponds to TRBD2 (6 bases). Germline V CDR1 and CDR2: LNHDA, SQIVND (reference sequence). Trimming stripped 9 bases from V and 6 bases from J, with 8 bases between. The CDR3 has 11 amino acids. The full variable domain, completed using reference TRBV19 and TRBJ2-2, is DGGITQSPKYLFRKEGQNVTLSCEQNLNHDAMYWYRQDPGQGLRLIYYSQIVNDFQKGDIAEGYSVSREKKESFPLTVTSAQKNPTAFYLCASRESGELFFGEGSRLTVL.